Below are 20 T cell receptor beta chains sequenced from a single sample in a study of cytomegalovirus exposure and HLA in healthy donors. With 60 Vbeta and 13 Jbeta primers, the PCR was carried out. Sequenced by immunoSEQ multiplex PCR; TCRdb stores in-frame clones only, minus some. Of approximately 110,000 clones listed, approximately 80% are singletons. The source material was PBMCs. These receptors were collected from a man aged 50-59 years in good health and CMV-seronegative.

This rearrangement joins TRBV7-3 to TRBJ2-6, with TRBD1 as a possible D gene (6 bases). CDR1 and CDR2 from the germline V gene are SGHTA and FQGTGA. The CDR3 covers 17 residues. V gave up 4 bases and J gave up 0 bases, with 13 bases separating them. CDR3 coding DNA: TGTGCCAGCAGCTCCCCTCAGGGGCTCTCTGGGGCCAACGTCCTGACTTTC. It translates to CASSSPQGLSGANVLTF.

The rearrangement joins TRBV9 to TRBJ2-2; weak D call: TRBD1 (5 bases). Germline-derived CDR1 and CDR2 are SGDLS and YYNGEE. This CDR3 has 15 amino acids. Trimming removed 3 bases from V and 7 bases from J, with 16 bases in between. CDR3 in DNA: TGTGCCAGCAGCGCTTGGGGCAGAGAAGGCGGGGAGCTGTTTTTT. Amino acid sequence: CASSAWGREGGELFF. The whole variable domain, filled in from reference TRBV9 and TRBJ2-2, reads DSGVTQTPKHLITATGQRVTLRCSPRSGDLSVYWYQQSLDQGLQFLIQYYNGEERAKGNILERFSAQQFPDLHSELNLSSLELGDSALYFCASSAWGREGGELFFGEGSRLTVL.

The CDR3 DNA reads as TGTGCCAGCAGACTAGCGGGCGAGGAGACCCAGTACTTC. Its translation is CASRLAGEETQYF. The chain employs TRBV5-4 and TRBJ2-5; 9 bases match TRBD2. Unmatched junction bases numbered 4, after V lost 5 bases and J lost 5 bases. CDR1 SGHNT and CDR2 YYREEE come from the germline V gene (reference sequence). The CDR3 is 13 amino acids. The entire variable domain, with the rest obtained from reference TRBV5-4 and TRBJ2-5, is as follows: ETGVTQSPTHLIKTRGQQVTLRCSSQSGHNTVSWYQQALGQGPQFIFQYYREEENGRGNFPPRFSGLQFPNYSSELNVNALELDDSALYLCASRLAGEETQYFGPGTRLLVL.

The rearrangement links TRBV30 to TRBJ1-1; D is uncertain. Between the trimmed V and J ends, which lost 0 bases and 4 bases, there was a span of 12 bases. The CDR3 sequence is 14 residues long. Germline loops: CDR1 GTSNPN, CDR2 SVGIG (reference sequence). The DNA for the CDR3 is TGTGCCTGGAGTGTAGTCTCTAGTGGCACTGAAGCTTTCTTT. Its translation: CAWSVVSSGTEAFF.

This chain joins TRBV4-1 and TRBJ2-5; a weak D match, TRBD2 (6 bases). In germline, CDR1 is MGHRA, CDR2 YSYEKL. CDR3 length: 16 residues. Trimming took off 5 bases at V and 3 bases at J, with 19 bases between the two ends. As DNA, the CDR3 is TGCGCCAGCAGCTCTCCTAGCGACAGTGGGGAAGAGACCCAGTACTTC. Translated: CASSSPSDSGEETQYF.

This chain joins TRBV5-1 and TRBJ2-7; 10 positions agree with TRBD1. CDR3 size: 17 residues. The V segment lost 4 bases and the J segment 2 bases; nucleotides outside the gene matches: 12. Germline CDR1 reads SGHRS; CDR2 reads YFSETQ. CDR3 sequence reads: CASSPGTGASWTYEQYF. The CDR3 DNA follows: TGCGCCAGCAGCCCGGGGACAGGGGCGAGTTGGACCTACGAGCAGTACTTC.

The J gene is TRBJ1-4, the V gene TRBV7-2, with TRBD1 as a possible D gene (6 bases). V lost 5 bases, J lost 6 bases, and 13 bases lay in between. This CDR3 region has 14 residues. Per the germline V gene, CDR1 is SGHTA and CDR2 is FQGNSA. The CDR3 region is CASSPQGWDEKLFF. CDR3 coding DNA: TGTGCCAGCAGCCCCCAGGGGTGGGATGAAAAACTGTTTTTT.

Only one count was recorded for this clone. This chain joins TRBV6-5 and TRBJ1-2; 7 nucleotides agree with TRBD1. This CDR3 contains 13 residues. Germline assignment: CDR1 MNHEY and CDR2 SVGAGI. V shed 6 bases and J 7 bases; nucleotides not matched to a gene: 8. CDR3 sequence reads: CASRTTGFGGYTF. The DNA of the CDR3 is TGTGCCAGCAGGACGACAGGGTTTGGTGGCTACACCTTC.

This clone was counted between two and nine times. The chain has TRBV19 and TRBJ1-1; 7 nucleotides line up with TRBD1. Trimming cost V 6 bases and J 1 base; bases outside gene matches: 8. The CDR3 contains 15 residues. Germline CDR1 reads LNHDA; CDR2 reads SQIVND (reference sequence). DNA of the CDR3: TGTGCCAGTAGGGGGCCGGGACAGCCGAACACTGAAGCTTTCTTT. Encoded protein: CASRGPGQPNTEAFF. The whole variable domain, filled in from reference TRBV19 and TRBJ1-1, reads DGGITQSPKYLFRKEGQNVTLSCEQNLNHDAMYWYRQDPGQGLRLIYYSQIVNDFQKGDIAEGYSVSREKKESFPLTVTSAQKNPTAFYLCASRGPGQPNTEAFFGQGTRLTVV.

This chain joins TRBV4-3 and TRBJ1-2; 8 nucleotides align to TRBD1. Unmatched junction bases numbered 4, after V lost 0 bases and J lost 4 bases. From germline, CDR1 is LGHNA and CDR2 YSLEER. CDR3 length equals 15 residues. CDR3 residues: CASSQDAGGLYGYTF. The CDR3 DNA follows: TGCGCCAGCAGCCAAGATGCAGGGGGCCTCTATGGCTACACCTTC.

In regard to this clone: The junction departs from the called germline gene at one end, perhaps through a read error. The sample holds other DNA sequences that translate to the same CDR3. The chain couples TRBV5-1 to TRBJ1-1; D remains unclear. The CDR3 consists of 15 residues. Germline CDR1 SGHRS, CDR2 YFSETQ. CDR3: CASSLLGSGDTEAFF. The CDR3 nucleotides are TGCGCCAGCAGCTTGTTAGGGAGTGGCGACACTGAGGCTTTCTTT.

The chain joins TRBV5-1 to TRBJ1-2, with TRBD1 matching 10 bases. The length of the CDR3 is 16 residues. V gave up 7 bases and J gave up 6 bases; unmatched junction bases: 15. Germline CDR1 is SGHRS and CDR2 is YFSETQ. CDR3 bases: TGCGCCAGCGGATTCCACTTAGACAGGGGGCTCAATGGCTACACCTTC. It specifies CASGFHLDRGLNGYTF.

This clone was recorded a few times. The V and J genes are TRBV5-5 and TRBJ1-5, with TRBD1 as a possible D gene (5 bases). Germline V gene lookup returns CDR1 SGHKS and CDR2 YYEKEE (reference sequence). This CDR3 spans 17 amino acids. V was cut by 1 base and J by 0 bases, with 14 bases left in between. The CDR3 DNA reads TGTGCCAGCAGCTTGTTCGTGGACACCACTAGCAATCAGCCCCAGCATTTT. Amino acid sequence: CASSLFVDTTSNQPQHF.

This clone showed up just a few times. The chain combines TRBV5-1 with TRBJ2-1; tentatively, D is TRBD2 (5 bases). V lost 5 bases, J lost 7 bases, and 16 bases lay in between. Germline V gene data show CDR1 as SGHRS and CDR2 as YFSETQ. CDR3 length: 14 amino acids. The CDR3 coding sequence is TGCGCCAGCAGGCCGACGCGGGTGAGTAATGAGCAGTTCTTC. Protein product: CASRPTRVSNEQFF.

This chain links TRBV2 with TRBJ2-5; 10 bases match TRBD2. V was clipped by 5 bases and J by 1 base; unmatched bases: 4. CDR1 SNHLY and CDR2 FYNNEI come from the germline V gene. The CDR3 consists of 15 residues. The CDR3 DNA reads as TGTGCCAGCAGTTACCTAGCGGGGGCCCAAGAGACCCAGTACTTC. Protein: CASSYLAGAQETQYF.

CDR3 nucleotides: TGCGCCAGCAGCCCCCGGACTAGCGGGGCAAGCACAGATACGCAGTATTTT. This codes for CASSPRTSGASTDTQYF. V gene TRBV5-1 combines with J gene TRBJ2-3; 12 bases align to TRBD2. V shed 4 bases and J 0 bases; nucleotides not matched to a gene: 6. The CDR3 totals 17 residues. Germline V gene sequence: CDR1 SGHRS, CDR2 YFSETQ.

The count of this clone is one. The V and J genes are TRBV30 and TRBJ1-4, with 7 bases identical to TRBD1. The junction had 7 bases not matched to a gene; V was cut back by 2 bases and J by 7 bases. Germline V gene lookup returns CDR1 GTSNPN and CDR2 SVGIG (reference sequence). The CDR3 consists of 14 residues. CDR3 nucleotide sequence: TGTGCCTGGAGTTCCGACAGGGTAATTGAAAAACTGTTTTTT. This sequence encodes CAWSSDRVIEKLFF.

A few counts support this clone. A junction boundary mismatches the germline segment, possibly from a read error. This chain uses TRBV7-9 with TRBJ2-7, with TRBD1 as a possible D gene (6 bases). The CDR3 totals 16 residues. The germline V gene has CDR1 SEHNR and CDR2 FQNEAQ (reference sequence). CDR3: CSSSYPDSGNSYEQYF. In DNA form, the CDR3 reads TGTTCCAGCAGCTACCCGGACAGTGGGAACTCCTACGAGCAGTACTTC.

This sequence joins TRBV28 and TRBJ2-7, with 8 bases lining up with TRBD2. Germline loops: CDR1 MDHEN, CDR2 SYDVKM. V dropped 6 bases and J dropped 3; count of bases not matched to a gene: 10. The CDR3 sequence is 15 residues long. CDR3 region: CASREPGGRIYEQYF. As DNA, the CDR3 is TGTGCCAGCAGGGAGCCGGGCGGGAGGATCTACGAGCAGTACTTC.

The rearrangement links TRBV10-3 to TRBJ2-2, with TRBD2 identical over 16 bases. This CDR3 is built from 19 residues. Germline CDR1 and CDR2: ENHRY and SYGVKD. V shed 5 bases and J 1 base; nucleotides not matched to a gene: 7. In nucleotides, the CDR3 is TGTGCCATCAGTACGGGACTAGCGGGAGGGGCTATGAACACCGGGGAGCTGTTTTTT. Its translation is CAISTGLAGGAMNTGELFF.